In this sample, the clone carrying this T cell receptor (beta chain) turned up once. Its antigen is unidentified. The table came from immunoSEQ multiplex PCR; TCRdb's copy has only in-frame clones and leaves some out. The sample shows fewer than 850,000 clones, 96% of them seen only once. The naive CD8 fraction comprised CD45RO-negative cells positively selected for CCR7 and excluded terminally differentiated effector memory CD45RA+ cells. None of the donors, who were healthy HIV-negative adults, had recently had acute infections or vaccinations. These data originate in a study of shared clonotypes between healthy human individuals. Study summary: Three men and a couple of women, aged 18 to 49, were donors. Study-wide results and limits: Compared with clonotypes that all four donors shared, non-shared clonotypes had lower generation probabilities.

Trimming stripped 5 bases from V and 4 bases from J, with 12 bases between. The CDR3 sequence is 14 residues long. Germline CDR1 and CDR2: SGHAT and FQNNGV. This clonotype originated in a man aged 25-40 years in good health. The V gene is TRBV11-2, the J gene TRBJ2-1; perhaps TRBD1 as D (6 bases). The sequenced material came from naive CD8+ T cells sorted from blood. The CDR3 is CASSPGTFYNEQFF. In DNA, the CDR3 is TGTGCCAGCAGCCCTGGGACATTTTACAATGAGCAGTTCTTC.